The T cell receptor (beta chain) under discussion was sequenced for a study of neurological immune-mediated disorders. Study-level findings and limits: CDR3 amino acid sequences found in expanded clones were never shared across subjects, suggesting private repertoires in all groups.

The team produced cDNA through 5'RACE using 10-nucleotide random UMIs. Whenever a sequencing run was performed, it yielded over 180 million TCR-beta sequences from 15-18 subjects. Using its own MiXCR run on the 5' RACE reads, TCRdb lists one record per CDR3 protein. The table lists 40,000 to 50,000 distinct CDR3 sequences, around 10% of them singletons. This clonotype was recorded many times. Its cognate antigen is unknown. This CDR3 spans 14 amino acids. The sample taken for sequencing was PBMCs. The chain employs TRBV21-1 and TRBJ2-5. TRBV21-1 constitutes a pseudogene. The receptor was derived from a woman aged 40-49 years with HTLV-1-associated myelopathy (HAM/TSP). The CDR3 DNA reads TGTGCCAGCAGCAAAGTTGGGAAAAAAGAGACCCAGTACTTC. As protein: CASSKVGKKETQYF.